This T cell receptor beta chain appears in the sequencing data of a study of cytomegalovirus exposure and HLA in healthy donors. Trimming cost V 4 bases and J 7 bases; bases outside gene matches: 8. The CDR3 sequence is 15 residues long. Per the germline V gene, CDR1 is MDHEN and CDR2 is SYDVKM. Findings and limits, study-wide: Some TCR beta chains (roughly 150 of them) were listed as cytomegalovirus-associated. CMV antigen specificity was confirmed in vitro for a few CMV-associated chains. CMV serostatus stood as the only immune exposure information on hand.

As for this clone: Its antigen is as yet unknown.

This PCR relied on a set of 60 Vbeta primers and 13 Jbeta primers. The protocol was immunoSEQ multiplex PCR, while the TCRdb copy is restricted to in-frame clones and leaves out a portion. The sample lists 150,000 or so clones; 60% to 80% were seen once. The rearrangement joins TRBV28 to TRBJ2-1; 9 bases are shared with TRBD1. Sequenced material: PBMCs. The sequence derives from a man in his forties in good health and CMV-seropositive. This CDR3 is CASSSSGTGLNEQFF. CDR3 sequence (DNA): TGTGCCAGCAGTTCATCCGGGACAGGGCTGAATGAGCAGTTCTTC.